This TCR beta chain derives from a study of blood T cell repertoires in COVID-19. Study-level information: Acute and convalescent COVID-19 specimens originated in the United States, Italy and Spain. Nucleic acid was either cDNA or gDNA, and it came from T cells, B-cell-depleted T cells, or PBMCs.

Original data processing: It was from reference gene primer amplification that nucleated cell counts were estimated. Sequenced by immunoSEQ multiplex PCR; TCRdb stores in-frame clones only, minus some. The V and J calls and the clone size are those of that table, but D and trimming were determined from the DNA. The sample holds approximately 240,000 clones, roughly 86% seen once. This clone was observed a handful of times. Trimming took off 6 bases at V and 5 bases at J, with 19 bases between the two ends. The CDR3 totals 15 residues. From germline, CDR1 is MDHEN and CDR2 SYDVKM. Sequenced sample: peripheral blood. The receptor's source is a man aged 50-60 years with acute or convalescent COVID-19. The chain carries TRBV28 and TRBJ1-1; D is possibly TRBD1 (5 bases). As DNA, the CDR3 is TGTGCCAGCAGCCTTTGGGAGGGGCGTAGGACTGAAGCTTTCTTT. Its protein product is CASSLWEGRRTEAFF.